Listed here is a single T cell receptor beta chain. No antigen is known for it. The CDR3 extends over 16 amino acids. Unmatched junction bases numbered 9, after V lost 1 base and J lost 4 bases. In germline, CDR1 is SGDLS, CDR2 YYNGEE. Profiles of TCR beta VDJ and CDR3 were generated from a genomic DNA template. One entry per CDR3 protein, called by TCRdb with MiXCR from the reads. This repertoire shows 150,000 to 200,000 distinct CDR3 sequences, roughly 50% found once; its top ten account for roughly 29%. This record comes from a study of CD8+CD57+ T cells in acquired aplastic anemia. The study, taken as a whole, reports: Patients and controls had in common 25 to 30 CD8+ CDR3 sequences. Statistical testing detected no significant gap in CD8+ Simpson's diversity between patients and controls.

Patients picked for sequencing had shown CD8+CD57+ cell expansion detected by flow cytometry. The diagnosis in all patients was severe acquired aplastic anemia. The sample comprised sorted CD4+, CD8+, or CD8+CD57+ T cells (not recorded which) from PBMCs. V and J are TRBV9 and TRBJ2-5, with TRBD2 matching 8 bases. The sequence was obtained from a human donor with aplastic anemia. The CDR3 spells CASSVTSGRVGETQYF. The CDR3 region has the DNA TGTGCCAGCAGCGTAACTTCCGGGAGGGTGGGAGAGACCCAGTACTTC.